The 14 T cell receptor beta chains listed next were all sequenced from one sample in a study of T cells after yellow fever vaccination. MiXCR, applied by TCRdb to the 5' RACE reads, yields one record per CDR3 protein. The sample lists about 330,000 distinct CDR3 sequences, 6.8% occurring once. Sequenced here: PBMCs, sampled 35 to 50 days after the first yellow fever vaccination. The receptors originated from a man aged 18 to 35 who received the YFV17D yellow fever vaccine.

This clonotype was found a few times. This sequence joins TRBV7-2 and TRBJ1-1; the D gene is possibly TRBD1 (5 bases). The CDR3 spans 16 residues. CDR1 is SGHTA, CDR2 FQGNSA, per germline. The V end was cut by 1 base, the J end by 3 bases, with 15 bases between. The CDR3 DNA is TGTGCCAGCAGCTTAGGGGTCCCTCGGGGCGACACTGAAGCTTTCTTT. It encodes CASSLGVPRGDTEAFF.

V gene TRBV7-9 combines with J gene TRBJ2-3, with D unresolved. V gave up 3 bases and J gave up 2 bases, with 12 bases separating them. The germline V gene has CDR1 SEHNR and CDR2 FQNEAQ (reference sequence). The CDR3 length is 15 residues. CDR3 region: CASSFGTDPTDTQYF. In DNA form, the CDR3 reads TGTGCCAGCAGCTTCGGCACGGACCCCACAGATACGCAGTATTTT. Filled out from reference TRBV7-9 and TRBJ2-3, the complete variable domain reads DTGVSQNPRHKITKRGQNVTFRCDPISEHNRLYWYRQTLGQGPEFLTYFQNEAQLEKSRLLSDRFSAERPKGSFSTLEIQRTEQGDSAMYLCASSFGTDPTDTQYFGPGTRLTVL.

This clonotype was detected many times. The chain couples TRBV7-6 to TRBJ2-1; D may be TRBD2 (6 bases). With 1 base removed from V and 12 bases from J, the gap between germline ends came to 19 bases. CDR3 size: 15 residues. Germline V CDR1 and CDR2: SGHVS, FNYEAQ. Here the CDR3 DNA reads TGTGCCAGCAGCTTAGAAAGAGGAGGGCTTGACCGGCAGTTCTTC. Amino acids: CASSLERGGLDRQFF.

The V call is TRBV19, the J call TRBJ2-2; D uncertain. The length of the CDR3 is 13 residues. Germline CDR1 LNHDA, CDR2 SQIVND (reference sequence). Trimming took 3 bases from V and 1 from J, leaving 3 bases between them. Written as DNA, the CDR3 is TGTGCCAGTAGTATCCTGAACACCGGGGAGCTGTTTTTT. Protein: CASSILNTGELFF. Combining the CDR3 with reference TRBV19 and TRBJ2-2 gives the whole variable domain DGGITQSPKYLFRKEGQNVTLSCEQNLNHDAMYWYRQDPGQGLRLIYYSQIVNDFQKGDIAEGYSVSREKKESFPLTVTSAQKNPTAFYLCASSILNTGELFFGEGSRLTVL.

This clonotype was counted a few times. V gene TRBV15 combines with J gene TRBJ1-4; 9 nucleotides align to TRBD1. Trimming at V came to 2 bases and at J to 7 bases, leaving 14 bases not matched to a gene. This CDR3 has 18 amino acids. Germline CDR1 reads LNHNV; CDR2 reads YYDKDF (reference sequence). The CDR3 DNA reads TGTGCCACCAGCAGACCACCCGGGGTACAGGGGGCGGGTGAAAAACTGTTTTTT. It is translated as CATSRPPGVQGAGEKLFF.

The rearrangement links TRBV2 to TRBJ2-3; D gene uncertain. The CDR3 consists of 13 residues. The V end was cut by 4 bases, the J end by 6 bases, with 11 bases between. Per germline, CDR1 SNHLY and CDR2 FYNNEI. The DNA for the CDR3 is TGTGCCAGCAGTGCGGCGCGCATCGATACGCAGTATTTT. This sequence encodes CASSAARIDTQYF.

This clonotype came up a few times. This chain connects TRBV7-2 to TRBJ2-7; unclear D gene. Germline V gene lookup returns CDR1 SGHTA and CDR2 FQGNSA. Deletions cut 5 bases from V and 3 bases from J, with 8 bases between. This CDR3 contains 12 residues. DNA of the CDR3: TGTGCCAGCAGCCCTGATATCTACGAGCAGTACTTC. As protein: CASSPDIYEQYF.

The sample holds a few counts of this clonotype. The V call is TRBV6-1, the J call TRBJ2-1; 7 bases fit TRBD1. Unmatched junction bases numbered 8, after V lost 5 bases and J lost 1 base. This CDR3 has 16 residues. CDR1 and CDR2 (germline): MNHNS, SASEGT. CDR3 in amino acids: CASSPPTGLSYNEQFF. For the CDR3, the DNA is TGTGCCAGCAGTCCCCCGACAGGGTTATCCTACAATGAGCAGTTCTTC.

V gene TRBV7-9 combines with J gene TRBJ1-5; the D gene is possibly TRBD1 (6 bases). CDR3 size: 13 residues. Germline-derived CDR1 and CDR2 are SEHNR and FQNEAQ (reference sequence). V lost 4 bases and J 7 bases, leaving 11 bases between the germline ends. The CDR3 reads CASSSAGGQPQHF. DNA of the CDR3: TGTGCCAGCAGCTCCGCTGGGGGCCAGCCCCAGCATTTT.

This clonotype has a handful of counts. The chain couples TRBV4-1 to TRBJ1-2; no reliable D call. This CDR3 has 13 residues. CDR1 MGHRA and CDR2 YSYEKL come from the germline V gene. V gave up 0 bases and J gave up 11 bases, with 13 bases separating them. Written as DNA, the CDR3 is TGCGCCAGCAGCCAAGATGCTCAGTCCAAGTACACCTTC. It translates to CASSQDAQSKYTF.

The table lists this clonotype with a few counts. The chain joins TRBV4-3 to TRBJ1-1; a possible D gene is TRBD1 (5 bases). Germline CDR1 and CDR2: LGHNA and YSLEER. The CDR3 is 16 residues long. The V end lost 4 bases, the J end lost 5 bases, and 20 bases lay between the germline ends. The chain's CDR3 is CASSRGLGTEGTEAFF. The CDR3 DNA reads TGCGCCAGCAGCCGCGGGCTAGGGACTGAAGGGACTGAAGCTTTCTTT.

V gene TRBV10-3 combines with J gene TRBJ2-3; D gene unclear. V was clipped by 10 bases and J by 3 bases, with 5 bases between them. The CDR3 has 10 residues. Germline values: CDR1 ENHRY, CDR2 SYGVKD. The CDR3 DNA sequence: TGTGCCACCATGACAGATACGCAGTATTTT. Amino acids: CATMTDTQYF.

This clonotype was seen a few times. CDR3 coding DNA: TGCAGCGTTGAAGGGGCTAGCGGGGTATACAATGAGCAGTTCTTC. Translation gives CSVEGASGVYNEQFF. The chain couples TRBV29-1 to TRBJ2-1, with 9 bases aligning to TRBD2. Losses at the gene ends were 1 base for V and 4 bases for J; bases not matched to a gene: 5. This CDR3 region has 15 residues. Germline CDR1 reads SQVTM; CDR2 reads ANQGSEA.

In its sample, this clonotype was seen a few times. The chain combines TRBV29-1 with TRBJ2-1, with 7 bases that match TRBD1. Germline CDR1 SQVTM, CDR2 ANQGSEA. The CDR3 runs to 17 residues. Trimming removed 0 bases from V and 4 bases from J; junction bases left unmatched: 12. CDR3 sequence: CSVEDPFDRASYNEQFF. In nucleotides, the CDR3 is TGCAGCGTTGAAGATCCCTTTGACAGGGCCAGTTACAATGAGCAGTTCTTC.